Presented here are 31 T cell receptor beta chains from one specimen sequenced in a study of cytomegalovirus exposure and HLA in healthy donors. Data came from immunoSEQ multiplex PCR; TCRdb stores just in-frame clones and leaves some out. The sample shows 150,000 to 160,000 clones, about 86% of them seen only once. Material: PBMCs. The receptors shown here come from a human donor in good health.

This sequence joins TRBV7-9 and TRBJ2-1, with 13 bases that match TRBD2. Per germline, CDR1 SEHNR and CDR2 FQNEAQ (reference sequence). J lost 3 bases, V lost 5 bases, and 13 bases had no gene match. CDR3 length equals 19 residues. The CDR3 coding sequence is TGTGCCAGCAGCCCGACGCTACTAGCGGGAGGGCCTTTCTACAATGAGCAGTTCTTC. Its protein product is CASSPTLLAGGPFYNEQFF.

This rearrangement joins TRBV5-1 to TRBJ2-7, with D unclear. The germline V gene has CDR1 SGHRS and CDR2 YFSETQ. The V and J ends lost 0 bases and 8 bases respectively, with 15 bases between them. The CDR3 sequence is 14 residues long. The CDR3 nucleotides are TGCGCCAGCAGCTTGGACACCGGATCCAGGCAGCAGTACTTC. It encodes CASSLDTGSRQQYF.

This clone was observed at least ten times. The chain has TRBV13 and TRBJ2-7; TRBD1 agrees at 8 bases. Looked up from germline, CDR1 is PRHDT and CDR2 is FYEKMQ (reference sequence). After removal of 4 bases from V and 1 base from J, the junction contained 15 bases not matched to a gene. The CDR3 spans 18 residues. The CDR3 nucleotides are TGTGCCAGCAGCTCCCTGGGGGATCCGGGACAGGAGTCCTACGAGCAGTACTTC. Translating it yields CASSSLGDPGQESYEQYF.

V gene TRBV6-1 combines with J gene TRBJ2-7; 8 bases match TRBD1. In germline, CDR1 is MNHNS, CDR2 SASEGT. The CDR3 length is 14 residues. J gave up 3 bases and V 7 bases, and 8 bases lay outside the gene matches. In nucleotides, the CDR3 is TGTGCCAGCACCGAAGGGACAGGTTACTACGAGCAGTACTTC. Protein sequence: CASTEGTGYYEQYF.

The rearrangement uses TRBV4-3 and TRBJ2-1; the D gene is possibly TRBD2 (5 bases). Trimming cost V 0 bases and J 0 bases, with 15 bases left between them. Per the germline V gene, CDR1 is LGHNA and CDR2 is YSLEER. This CDR3 region has 18 residues. CDR3 in DNA: TGCGCCAGCAGCCAAGAGTACAAAAGCGGAGTCTCCTACAATGAGCAGTTCTTC. Translating gives CASSQEYKSGVSYNEQFF.

The chain links TRBV9 to TRBJ2-1, with D perhaps TRBD2 (7 bases). The CDR3 is made up of 15 amino acids. Germline CDR1 SGDLS, CDR2 YYNGEE. V was pared by 4 bases and J by 9 bases, with 20 bases between. The CDR3 protein is CASSNARAGAGEQFF. DNA for the CDR3: TGTGCCAGCAGCAACGCTCGCGCGGGGGCCGGTGAGCAGTTCTTC.

This clone has a single count. The rearrangement links TRBV5-4 to TRBJ1-4, with unresolved D. The CDR3 contains 17 residues. V dropped 0 bases and J dropped 5 bases, with 17 bases sitting between them. CDR1 is SGHNT and CDR2 is YYREEE in the germline V gene (reference sequence). CDR3 sequence (DNA): TGTGCCAGCAGCTTGGGGGCAGGACGGGATAGGAATGAAAAACTGTTTTTT. Amino acid sequence: CASSLGAGRDRNEKLFF.

The V call is TRBV9, the J call TRBJ2-1; 8 bases align to TRBD1. V was pared by 4 bases and J by 8 bases, with 14 bases of the junction left unmatched. Germline V lookup: CDR1 SGDLS, CDR2 YYNGEE. The length of the CDR3 is 16 residues. In DNA form, the CDR3 reads TGTGCCAGCAGCCCCCGAGGGACAGGAGGAAGGGATGAGCAGTTCTTC. It encodes CASSPRGTGGRDEQFF.

This clone was recorded a few times. This chain uses TRBV19 with TRBJ1-3; D is undetermined. Deletions cut 4 bases from V and 0 bases from J, with 7 bases between. Germline CDR1 is LNHDA and CDR2 is SQIVND (reference sequence). The CDR3 has 14 residues. In DNA form, the CDR3 reads TGTGCCAGTAGTACTCTGGCCTCTGGAAACACCATATATTTT. Amino acid sequence: CASSTLASGNTIYF.

Concerning this clone itself: The junction shows a germline mismatch at one end, possibly a read error. This specimen includes other DNA sequences encoding the same CDR3. The rearrangement joins TRBV27 to TRBJ1-4, with TRBD1 identical over 9 bases. Germline CDR1 and CDR2: MNHEY and SMNVEV (reference sequence). The CDR3 has 15 amino acids. The CDR3 bases are TGTGCCAGTAGTTTAAGTGGGACAGGGAAATTAGTACTGTTTTTT. This sequence encodes CASSLSGTGKLVLFF.

The chain combines TRBV11-2 with TRBJ2-7; 8 bases map to TRBD2. Germline V lookup: CDR1 SGHAT, CDR2 FQNNGV. Germline trimming cut 4 bases from V and 0 bases from J; bases unmatched to any gene: 5. There are 15 residues in the CDR3. CDR3 sequence (DNA): TGTGCCAGCAGCTCGGAGCGGGGGCCCTCCTACGAGCAGTACTTC. This codes for CASSSERGPSYEQYF.

The J gene is TRBJ2-3, the V gene TRBV9; D might be TRBD2 (5 bases). Trimming removed 4 bases at V and 0 bases at J, with 15 bases between. The CDR3 is 16 residues long. Germline CDR1 and CDR2: SGDLS and YYNGEE. The CDR3: CASSTHRLLSTDTQYF. In DNA, the CDR3 is TGTGCCAGCAGCACCCACAGACTACTTAGCACAGATACGCAGTATTTT.

The chain employs TRBV10-3 and TRBJ1-1; 7 bases are a match to TRBD1. The CDR3 totals 15 residues. Germline CDR1 ENHRY, CDR2 SYGVKD. Trimming at V came to 0 bases and at J to 1 base, leaving 2 bases not matched to a gene. The CDR3 sequence: CAISESGQTNTEAFF. The CDR3 DNA reads TGTGCCATCAGTGAGTCGGGACAGACGAACACTGAAGCTTTCTTT.

This clone was detected only once. This sequence joins TRBV5-6 and TRBJ2-5; D is ambiguous. The CDR3 loop spans 13 amino acids. Germline CDR1 reads SGHDT; CDR2 reads YYEEEE. Trimming left V 4 bases short and J 1 base short, with 8 bases between. CDR3 in amino acids: CASSRLPQETQYF. The CDR3 DNA reads TGTGCCAGCAGCCGTCTCCCCCAAGAGACCCAGTACTTC.

The rearrangement links TRBV2 to TRBJ1-5, with D hard to call. The V end lost 7 bases, the J end lost 4 bases, and 11 bases lay between the germline ends. The CDR3 is 13 residues long. CDR1 SNHLY and CDR2 FYNNEI come from the germline V gene. CDR3 sequence: CASKYRQNQPQHF. The CDR3 DNA reads as TGTGCCAGCAAGTACAGACAAAATCAGCCCCAGCATTTT. The full variable domain, completed using reference TRBV2 and TRBJ1-5, is EPEVTQTPSHQVTQMGQEVILRCVPISNHLYFYWYRQILGQKVEFLVSFYNNEISEKSEIFDDQFSVERPDGSNFTLKIRSTKLEDSAMYFCASKYRQNQPQHFGDGTRLSIL.

The chain combines TRBV28 with TRBJ2-7; no definite D call. Per the germline V gene, CDR1 is MDHEN and CDR2 is SYDVKM. The germline V and J ends were trimmed by 5 bases and 4 bases, with 15 bases remaining between them. The CDR3 is 14 amino acids. This chain's CDR3 is CASSDRETHYEQYF. The CDR3 coding sequence is TGTGCCAGCAGTGATCGCGAAACCCATTACGAGCAGTACTTC.

The genes are TRBV4-1 and TRBJ2-5; no firm D call. Looked up from germline, CDR1 is MGHRA and CDR2 is YSYEKL. The CDR3 totals 14 residues. The V end lost 0 bases, the J end lost 0 bases, and 5 bases lay between the germline ends. CDR3 residues: CASSQEANQETQYF. The CDR3 region has the DNA TGCGCCAGCAGCCAAGAGGCCAACCAAGAGACCCAGTACTTC.

V usage is TRBV5-1 and J usage is TRBJ2-5; no clear D gene. Germline loops: CDR1 SGHRS, CDR2 YFSETQ. The CDR3 spans 15 residues. V was shortened by 0 bases and J by 1 base, with 10 bases between the two germline ends. The CDR3 sequence is CASSLAFGAQETQYF. The CDR3 coding sequence is TGCGCCAGCAGCTTGGCCTTCGGAGCCCAAGAGACCCAGTACTTC. Together with reference TRBV5-1 and TRBJ2-5, the CDR3 gives the full variable domain: KAGVTQTPRYLIKTRGQQVTLSCSPISGHRSVSWYQQTPGQGLQFLFEYFSETQRNKGNFPGRFSGRQFSNSRSEMNVSTLELGDSALYLCASSLAFGAQETQYFGPGTRLLVL.

The CDR3 DNA reads TGCGCCAGCAGCTTGTATAGTGCCCTCACAGATACGCAGTATTTT. It encodes CASSLYSALTDTQYF. The gene calls are TRBV5-1 and TRBJ2-3, with D hard to call. V was trimmed by 1 base and J by 2 bases, leaving 11 bases between them. Germline V lookup: CDR1 SGHRS, CDR2 YFSETQ. This CDR3 spans 15 amino acids.

The chain couples TRBV9 to TRBJ2-7; 8 bases are a match to TRBD2. CDR3 size: 17 residues. Germline-derived CDR1 and CDR2 are SGDLS and YYNGEE. V trimming: 2 bases; J trimming: 1 base; junction bases outside the gene matches: 11. The CDR3 is CASSVTHSGSLSYEQYF. The CDR3 nucleotides read TGTGCCAGCAGCGTCACCCACAGCGGGAGTCTTTCCTACGAGCAGTACTTC.

This clone has a single count. This chain joins TRBV5-1 and TRBJ2-1; D might be TRBD1 (6 bases). Germline loops: CDR1 SGHRS, CDR2 YFSETQ. Trimming took 0 bases from V and 9 from J, leaving 13 bases between them. CDR3 length equals 14 residues. The DNA for the CDR3 is TGCGCCAGCAGCTTGGTTTCAATGACAGGTGAGCAGTTCTTC. Its translation: CASSLVSMTGEQFF.

The chain uses TRBV27 and TRBJ1-1, with 7 bases that match TRBD1. CDR3 length equals 17 residues. The ends lost 4 bases at V and 1 base at J; junction bases unmatched: 12. CDR1 and CDR2 from the germline V gene are MNHEY and SMNVEV (reference sequence). DNA for the CDR3: TGTGCCAGCAGTTCCGTGACAGGGAAGTCCCCGAACACTGAAGCTTTCTTT. Protein product: CASSSVTGKSPNTEAFF.

This CDR3 is CASSVGGHTEAFF. The CDR3 DNA sequence: TGTGCCAGCAGCGTAGGAGGGCACACTGAAGCTTTCTTT. The chain couples TRBV9 to TRBJ1-1; no definite D call. V lost 0 bases and J 3 bases, leaving 6 bases between the germline ends. Germline V lookup: CDR1 SGDLS, CDR2 YYNGEE. CDR3 length equals 13 residues.

With regard to this clone: Its ends do not fully match the called genes, so a read error is possible. The chain couples TRBV29-1 to TRBJ2-2, with TRBD2 matching over 7 bases. The CDR3 extends over 14 amino acids. Looked up from germline, CDR1 is SQVTM and CDR2 is ANQGSEA. The CDR3 spells CTVARGEGTGELFF. As DNA, the CDR3 is TGCACCGTTGCCCGAGGGGAGGGAACCGGGGAGCTGTTTTTT.

The chain is built from TRBV19 and TRBJ1-2; D is undetermined. The CDR3 covers 16 residues. Trimming removed 3 bases from V and 2 bases from J, with 16 bases in between. The germline V gene encodes CDR1 LNHDA and CDR2 SQIVND (reference sequence). This CDR3 is CASSMRKGGSNYGYTF. As DNA, the CDR3 is TGTGCCAGTAGTATGAGGAAAGGTGGCTCCAACTATGGCTACACCTTC.

This chain links TRBV5-1 with TRBJ2-2, with D unresolved. The germline CDR1 and CDR2 sequences are SGHRS and YFSETQ. This CDR3 contains 15 residues. V lost 2 bases and J 0 bases, leaving 8 bases between the germline ends. The CDR3 DNA reads as TGCGCCAGCAGCTTTTTTGGGCCGAACACCGGGGAGCTGTTTTTT. Residues: CASSFFGPNTGELFF.

This sequence joins TRBV27 and TRBJ1-2; no firm D call. The CDR3 extends over 15 amino acids. Germline V gene data show CDR1 as MNHEY and CDR2 as SMNVEV (reference sequence). Trimming took 9 bases from V and 2 from J, leaving 19 bases between them. The CDR3 coding sequence is TGTGCCAGTCGAGCGTTGTTTGCGTCCAACTATGGCTACACCTTC. Amino acid sequence: CASRALFASNYGYTF.

V is TRBV7-9 and J is TRBJ1-1; TRBD1 agrees at 7 bases. V lost 1 base to trimming and J lost 1 base; unmatched junction nucleotides: 9. Germline CDR1 SEHNR, CDR2 FQNEAQ (reference sequence). The CDR3 spans 17 residues. CDR3 loop: CASSLVNFDRENTEAFF. The CDR3 coding sequence is TGTGCCAGCAGCTTAGTGAATTTCGACAGGGAGAACACTGAAGCTTTCTTT.

The chain employs TRBV2 and TRBJ1-1; no clear D gene. The CDR3 is 10 residues long. The germline CDR1 and CDR2 sequences are SNHLY and FYNNEI. The V end lost 11 bases, the J end lost 1 base, and 5 bases lay between the germline ends. CDR3 loop: CALANTEAFF. CDR3 sequence (DNA): TGTGCCCTGGCGAACACTGAAGCTTTCTTT. The full variable domain, with the rest looked up from reference TRBV2 and TRBJ1-1, is EPEVTQTPSHQVTQMGQEVILRCVPISNHLYFYWYRQILGQKVEFLVSFYNNEISEKSEIFDDQFSVERPDGSNFTLKIRSTKLEDSAMYFCALANTEAFFGQGTRLTVV.

The V and J genes are TRBV6-1 and TRBJ1-1; tentative D call: TRBD1 (6 bases). Germline lookup yields CDR1 MNHNS and CDR2 SASEGT. The CDR3 runs to 14 residues. The V end lost 4 bases, the J end lost 13 bases, and 22 bases lay between the germline ends. The CDR3 spells CASSATGNINSGFF. The CDR3 DNA is TGTGCCAGCAGTGCCACAGGGAATATCAATTCGGGTTTCTTT.

The chain carries TRBV6-1 and TRBJ1-1; 8 positions match TRBD1. The CDR3 sequence is 13 residues long. Germline-derived CDR1 and CDR2 are MNHNS and SASEGT. V lost 7 bases and J lost 4; bases outside the gene matches: 5. Here the CDR3 reads CASIRTGTTEAFF. The CDR3 bases are TGTGCCAGCATAAGGACAGGGACCACTGAAGCTTTCTTT.